This TCR beta chain was sequenced in a study of T-cell reconstitution after alpha-beta-depleted transplantation in children. Whole-study results and caveats: T-cell counts and diversity were attributed mostly to newly produced T cells one year after transplant. Roughly two months post-transplant, alpha-beta T cells reportedly originated from several hundred graft clones that had expanded. The high TCRbeta diversity at day 60 in some patients came from surviving recipient T cells and thymic progenitors.

The TCRbeta library was prepared with unique molecular identifiers. TCRdb re-called the PCR reads with MiXCR, one entry per CDR3 protein. The sample shows around 100,000 distinct CDR3 sequences, 10% of them seen only once. A remark on this clonotype: Its antigen is unidentified.

This receptor was identified in a boy aged 2-9 years with acute lymphoblastic leukemia, due to receive a stem cell transplant. Sample: PBMCs, taken before TCRalphabeta/CD19-depleted stem cell transplant.

The CDR3: CASSASGTTYEQYF. In nucleotides, the CDR3 is TGTGCCAGCAGCGCGTCAGGGACAACCTACGAGCAGTACTTC. The rearrangement links TRBV5-6 to TRBJ2-7; possibly TRBD1 for D (6 bases). The CDR3 loop spans 14 amino acids. In germline, CDR1 is SGHDT, CDR2 YYEEEE. With 4 bases removed from V and 2 bases from J, the gap between germline ends came to 13 bases.